This record concerns one T cell receptor (beta chain) sequence. What it recognizes is unknown. Trimming removed 3 bases from V and 2 bases from J, with 11 bases in between. In germline, CDR1 is SGHRS, CDR2 YFSETQ. The CDR3 consists of 14 residues. This sample was taken from a study of T cells after yellow fever vaccination. Whole-study findings and limits: Although the secondary response was weaker, it peaked faster, at day 5 versus 15.

From the 5' RACE reads, TCRdb called clonotypes with MiXCR, one entry per CDR3 protein. The data show roughly 500,000 distinct CDR3 sequences, with less than 20% seen just once and about 13% held by the top ten. Sequencing was performed on PBMCs, taken 15 days after the yellow fever booster vaccination. The genes are TRBV5-1 and TRBJ2-5, with D perhaps assigned TRBD1 or TRBD2 (5 bases each). The TCR sequence derives from a man in his thirties or forties who received the YFV17D yellow fever vaccine. CDR3 DNA: TGCGCCAGCAGCTGGGGGACGGAACAAGAGACCCAGTACTTC. Translation gives CASSWGTEQETQYF.